A single sample is the source of the 22 T cell receptor beta chains below, sequenced in a study of shared T cell receptors in the human thymus. Profiled with immunoSEQ multiplex PCR; TCRdb holds only in-frame clones, not every one. The data show over 650,000 clones, over 75% seen once. These data also formed part of another study, on human thymus T cells.

Sequenced sample: thymocytes. Source of these receptors: a boy under three years old with a congenital heart defect.

The CDR3 protein is CASSLGGPNTEAFF. The CDR3 region has the DNA TGTGCCAGCAGCTTAGGGGGGCCGAACACTGAAGCTTTCTTT. The chain employs TRBV7-6 and TRBJ1-1, with D tentatively TRBD1 (6 bases). V was clipped by 1 base and J by 1 base, with 7 bases between them. Germline lookup yields CDR1 SGHVS and CDR2 FNYEAQ. The CDR3 runs 14 residues.

The rearrangement uses TRBV10-3 and TRBJ1-6; maybe TRBD1 (6 bases). The V end was cut by 1 base, the J end by 12 bases, with 16 bases between. Germline CDR1 ENHRY, CDR2 SYGVKD. CDR3 length: 15 amino acids. The CDR3 loop is CAISEYRTGLQPLHF. CDR3 sequence (DNA): TGTGCCATCAGTGAGTACCGTACAGGGCTACAACCCCTCCACTTT.

This chain links TRBV14 with TRBJ2-1, with 8 bases fitting TRBD2. Per germline, CDR1 SGHDN and CDR2 FVKESK. The CDR3 covers 14 residues. With 4 bases clipped from V and 4 bases from J, the junction kept 3 bases outside the gene matches. CDR3 residues: CASSPEREYNEQFF. CDR3 coding DNA: TGTGCCAGCAGCCCGGAGCGGGAGTACAATGAGCAGTTCTTC.

The chain employs TRBV28 and TRBJ2-5; 7 nucleotides line up with TRBD1. V shed 7 bases and J 4 bases; nucleotides not matched to a gene: 6. CDR3 length equals 13 residues. Germline CDR1 reads MDHEN; CDR2 reads SYDVKM. The CDR3 reads CASMLQGRETQYF. For the CDR3, the DNA is TGTGCCAGCATGCTACAGGGGAGAGAGACCCAGTACTTC.

This chain's CDR3 is CSVGGGLGFSTDTQYF. CDR3 nucleotides: TGCAGCGTTGGAGGGGGACTAGGGTTCAGCACAGATACGCAGTATTTT. This chain uses TRBV29-1 with TRBJ2-3; 8 bases map to TRBD2. This CDR3 is 16 amino acids long. Per the germline V gene, CDR1 is SQVTM and CDR2 is ANQGSEA. Trimming took 4 bases from V and 0 from J; bases not matched to a gene: 9.

About this clone itself: The same CDR3 also results from other DNA sequences found in this sample. This chain links TRBV29-1 with TRBJ1-2, with 9 bases lining up with TRBD1. CDR3 length equals 11 residues. Germline V gene lookup returns CDR1 SQVTM and CDR2 ANQGSEA. J lost 8 bases, V lost 6 bases, and 4 bases had no gene match. The CDR3 DNA is TGCAGCGTCGGGACAGGGAGAGGCTACACCTTC. Translation: CSVGTGRGYTF.

The chain recombines TRBV23-1 with TRBJ2-1, with TRBD2 matching 13 bases. TRBV23-1 is an ORF for which the function is uncertain. The CDR3 covers 23 residues. V lost 0 bases, J lost 0 bases, and 17 bases stayed unmatched. This CDR3 is CASSQSDPHPGLAGENSYNEQFF. The CDR3 DNA reads as TGCGCCAGCAGTCAATCAGATCCCCATCCCGGACTAGCGGGAGAGAACTCCTACAATGAGCAGTTCTTC.

This chain connects TRBV19 to TRBJ2-5; 7 nucleotides align to TRBD1. Trimming cost V 5 bases and J 3 bases; bases outside gene matches: 3. CDR1 LNHDA and CDR2 SQIVND come from the germline V gene (reference sequence). The CDR3 extends over 13 amino acids. The CDR3 DNA reads TGTGCCAGTAGTGGTGGGACAGAAGAGACCCAGTACTTC. This gives the protein CASSGGTEETQYF. The full variable domain, its missing parts supplied by reference TRBV19 and TRBJ2-5, is DGGITQSPKYLFRKEGQNVTLSCEQNLNHDAMYWYRQDPGQGLRLIYYSQIVNDFQKGDIAEGYSVSREKKESFPLTVTSAQKNPTAFYLCASSGGTEETQYFGPGTRLLVL.

The V and J genes are TRBV7-2 and TRBJ1-5; D gene ambiguous. CDR1 SGHTA and CDR2 FQGNSA come from the germline V gene. This CDR3 is built from 18 residues. V lost 2 bases to trimming and J lost 0 bases, with 17 bases between them. The CDR3 reads CASSLLLQPPYSNQPQHF. The DNA of the CDR3 is TGTGCCAGCAGCTTACTATTACAGCCTCCGTATAGCAATCAGCCCCAGCATTTT.

This clone appeared a single time. V usage is TRBV14 and J usage is TRBJ1-2; 8 bases line up with TRBD1. CDR1 and CDR2 (germline): SGHDN, FVKESK. Trimming cost V 5 bases and J 4 bases; bases outside gene matches: 12. The CDR3 covers 16 residues. The CDR3, as DNA: TGTGCCAGCAGCTACAGGGGGTCCACCCCCTCCTATGGCTACACCTTC. It translates to CASSYRGSTPSYGYTF.

This clone was detected a few times. The chain uses TRBV28 and TRBJ1-1, with D possibly being TRBD1 (5 bases). The CDR3 sequence is 13 residues long. Trimming shortened V by 5 bases and J by 2 bases, and 9 bases separated the two germline ends. The germline V gene encodes CDR1 MDHEN and CDR2 SYDVKM. DNA for the CDR3: TGTGCCAGCAGTAGGGACTTTAACACTGAAGCTTTCTTT. Encoded protein: CASSRDFNTEAFF.

V usage is TRBV25-1 and J usage is TRBJ1-3; D is unresolved. The CDR3 extends over 14 amino acids. Per germline, CDR1 MGHDK and CDR2 SYGVNS. The germline V and J ends were trimmed by 5 bases and 0 bases, with 8 bases remaining between them. The CDR3 region has the DNA TGTGCCAGCAGTTCAGTCGTCTCTGGAAACACCATATATTTT. It yields the protein CASSSVVSGNTIYF.

This chain uses TRBV6-1 with TRBJ2-3; possible D gene TRBD2, 6 bases. CDR3 length equals 16 residues. V was trimmed by 3 bases and J by 1 base, leaving 14 bases between them. CDR1 and CDR2 (germline): MNHNS, SASEGT. The CDR3 sequence is CASSDWASEGTDTQYF. The CDR3 DNA is TGTGCCAGCAGTGACTGGGCTAGCGAGGGCACAGATACGCAGTATTTT.

The V call is TRBV27, the J call TRBJ2-2, with TRBD2 matching 9 bases. Germline CDR1 and CDR2: MNHEY and SMNVEV (reference sequence). The trim removed 3 bases at V and 4 bases at J, leaving 18 bases unmatched. The CDR3 length is 20 residues. This CDR3 is CASSLTVSRAGGGITGELFF. The CDR3 nucleotides read TGTGCCAGCAGTTTGACCGTATCAAGAGCGGGAGGAGGAATCACCGGGGAGCTGTTTTTT.

The chain joins TRBV28 to TRBJ2-7, with D maybe TRBD1 (6 bases). The CDR3 is 15 amino acids. Germline V gene sequence: CDR1 MDHEN, CDR2 SYDVKM. The ends were cut back, 2 bases at V and 0 bases at J, with 11 bases in the middle. The CDR3 sequence: CASSLQGLTSYEQYF. In nucleotides, the CDR3 is TGTGCCAGCAGTTTACAGGGGCTTACCTCCTACGAGCAGTACTTC. Based on the CDR3 plus reference TRBV28 and TRBJ2-7, the full variable domain is DVKVTQSSRYLVKRTGEKVFLECVQDMDHENMFWYRQDPGLGLRLIYFSYDVKMKEKGDIPEGYSVSREKKERFSLILESASTNQTSMYLCASSLQGLTSYEQYFGPGTRLTVT.

The table lists this clone with a few counts. The chain links TRBV4-3 to TRBJ2-5; weak D call: TRBD1 (5 bases). The J call could be wrong; TRBJ2-7 is a better fit for the DNA end. The CDR3 extends over 17 amino acids. CDR1 is LGHNA and CDR2 is YSLEER in the germline V gene. As DNA, the CDR3 is TGCGCCAGCAGCCGCCGTCACCCGGGCGACAGAGCCTACGAGCAGTACTTC. It specifies CASSRRHPGDRAYEQYF.

V and J are TRBV4-2 and TRBJ2-2; no firm D call. The CDR3 loop spans 12 amino acids. Germline CDR1 is LGHNA and CDR2 is YNFKEQ. Trimming cost V 3 bases and J 6 bases, with 5 bases left between them. DNA of the CDR3: TGTGCCAGCAGCCAGTATCCCGGGGAGCTGTTTTTT. Protein sequence: CASSQYPGELFF.

The chain is built from TRBV27 and TRBJ1-1; D gene ambiguous. CDR3 length: 13 amino acids. The germline CDR1 and CDR2 sequences are MNHEY and SMNVEV (reference sequence). V lost 5 bases and J 3 bases, leaving 10 bases between the germline ends. The CDR3 protein is CASSAYQDTEAFF. CDR3 DNA sequence: TGTGCCAGCAGTGCCTACCAAGACACTGAAGCTTTCTTT.

This rearrangement joins TRBV2 to TRBJ2-5, with TRBD1 matching over 7 bases. Germline-derived CDR1 and CDR2 are SNHLY and FYNNEI. The CDR3 length is 14 residues. V was pared by 7 bases and J by 5 bases, with 10 bases of the junction left unmatched. CDR3 residues: CASTDPKGAETQYF. The CDR3 nucleotides read TGTGCCAGCACCGATCCCAAGGGGGCGGAGACCCAGTACTTC.

The rearrangement uses TRBV19 and TRBJ1-4, with a weak D call TRBD1 (6 bases). This CDR3 is built from 15 residues. CDR1 and CDR2 (germline): LNHDA, SQIVND (reference sequence). V gave up 4 bases and J gave up 5 bases, with 14 bases separating them. In DNA form, the CDR3 reads TGTGCCAGTAGTAAAACGACAGGAGTCAATGAAAAACTGTTTTTT. It encodes CASSKTTGVNEKLFF. Full variable domain (missing parts from reference TRBV19 and TRBJ1-4): DGGITQSPKYLFRKEGQNVTLSCEQNLNHDAMYWYRQDPGQGLRLIYYSQIVNDFQKGDIAEGYSVSREKKESFPLTVTSAQKNPTAFYLCASSKTTGVNEKLFFGSGTQLSVL.

The rearrangement uses TRBV14 and TRBJ1-4, with TRBD1 identical over 11 bases. Germline V gene data show CDR1 as SGHDN and CDR2 as FVKESK. Trimming removed 1 base from V and 8 bases from J; junction bases left unmatched: 9. The CDR3 totals 17 residues. DNA for the CDR3: TGTGCCAGCAGCCAAGTTGGACAGGGGGCAGAGGGCGAAAAACTGTTTTTT. As protein: CASSQVGQGAEGEKLFF. The variable domain in full, completed from reference TRBV14 and TRBJ1-4, reads EAGVTQFPSHSVIEKGQTVTLRCDPISGHDNLYWYRRVMGKEIKFLLHFVKESKQDESGMPNNRFLAERTGGTYSTLKVQPAELEDSGVYFCASSQVGQGAEGEKLFFGSGTQLSVL.

The chain employs TRBV4-3 and TRBJ1-5; D possibly corresponds to TRBD1 (6 bases). The CDR3 spans 13 residues. V was trimmed by 3 bases and J by 7 bases, leaving 10 bases between them. Germline CDR1 is LGHNA and CDR2 is YSLEER. In DNA form, the CDR3 reads TGCGCCAGCAGCCAGGAAGGGGGACAGCCCCAGCATTTT. Protein: CASSQEGGQPQHF.